One sample yielded the 24 T cell receptor beta chains listed below, sequenced in a study of blood T cell repertoires in COVID-19. The table came from immunoSEQ multiplex PCR; TCRdb's copy has only in-frame clones and leaves some out. Of 55,000 to 65,000 clones listed, 87% are singletons. The sample consisted of peripheral blood. The receptors stem from a man older than 75 in a cohort sampled during active COVID-19.

The chain employs TRBV4-1 and TRBJ2-7; weak D call: TRBD1 (5 bases). The CDR3 has 14 residues. Looked up from germline, CDR1 is MGHRA and CDR2 is YSYEKL. V shed 0 bases and J shed 4 bases, with 10 bases lying between them. CDR3 sequence: CASSQEGATYEQYF. DNA for the CDR3: TGCGCCAGCAGCCAAGAAGGGGCCACATACGAGCAGTACTTC.

The V and J genes are TRBV7-2 and TRBJ2-5, with D unclear. The ends were cut back, 3 bases at V and 2 bases at J, with 7 bases in the middle. CDR1 is SGHTA and CDR2 is FQGNSA in the germline V gene. The CDR3 spans 13 residues. For the CDR3, the DNA is TGTGCCAGCAGCTTGACACAACAAGAGACCCAGTACTTC. It specifies CASSLTQQETQYF.

The chain joins TRBV19 to TRBJ1-1; 9 nucleotides agree with TRBD1. Germline CDR1 reads LNHDA; CDR2 reads SQIVND (reference sequence). Unmatched junction bases numbered 13, after V lost 5 bases and J lost 0 bases. The CDR3 consists of 18 residues. The CDR3 DNA sequence: TGTGCCAGTAGTGTTCGAGGGCGGGACAGGGTTATGAACACTGAAGCTTTCTTT. Amino acids: CASSVRGRDRVMNTEAFF.

This clone came up once. The rearrangement joins TRBV27 to TRBJ1-1; no firm D call. Germline V CDR1 and CDR2: MNHEY, SMNVEV (reference sequence). V dropped 6 bases and J dropped 11 bases, with 22 bases sitting between them. CDR3 length: 14 residues. CDR3 nucleotides: TGTGCCAGCAGCCCGTACCGCAAGGACTTATCGGCTTTCTTT. Translation gives CASSPYRKDLSAFF.

The chain uses TRBV23-1 and TRBJ1-2, with 8 nucleotides matching TRBD1. TRBV23-1 is given ORF status, its function remaining uncertain. This CDR3 comprises 17 residues. V trimming: 2 bases; J trimming: 8 bases; junction bases outside the gene matches: 16. CDR3 nucleotide sequence: TGCGCCAGCAGTCAAACCCGGACAGGGAGGAGTAGAAGGGGCTACACCTTC. Protein: CASSQTRTGRSRRGYTF.

The chain links TRBV9 to TRBJ1-5; D is unresolved. CDR3 length equals 14 residues. Germline CDR1 reads SGDLS; CDR2 reads YYNGEE. V lost 3 bases and J lost 0, with 7 bases in between. CDR3 nucleotide sequence: TGTGCCAGCAGCGCGGGGAATAGCAATCAGCCCCAGCATTTT. Its protein product is CASSAGNSNQPQHF.

The rearrangement uses TRBV18 and TRBJ2-1, with 8 bases lining up with TRBD1. Germline V lookup: CDR1 KGHSH, CDR2 LQKENI. The CDR3 has 18 amino acids. The J segment lost 0 bases and the V segment lost 3 bases, leaving 10 bases of the junction unmatched. The CDR3 DNA reads TGTGCCAGCTCACCGACACGGGGACAGGCGAACTCCTACAATGAGCAGTTCTTC. It specifies CASSPTRGQANSYNEQFF.

The rearrangement joins TRBV4-1 to TRBJ2-7; 8 bases are shared with TRBD2. CDR1 is MGHRA, CDR2 YSYEKL, per germline. The CDR3 is 16 amino acids. V lost 2 bases and J lost 0; bases outside the gene matches: 6. CDR3 sequence reads: CASSQTRGGSSYEQYF. The CDR3, as DNA: TGCGCCAGCAGCCAAACTCGGGGGGGGAGCTCCTACGAGCAGTACTTC.

The V and J genes are TRBV7-9 and TRBJ1-2; 7 bases match TRBD1. In germline, CDR1 is SEHNR, CDR2 FQNEAQ (reference sequence). V lost 2 bases to trimming and J lost 1 base; unmatched junction nucleotides: 1. The CDR3 covers 14 residues. The CDR3 protein is CASSLTGDNYGYTF. The DNA of the CDR3 is TGTGCCAGCAGCTTAACAGGGGATAACTATGGCTACACCTTC.

The chain joins TRBV30 to TRBJ2-1; TRBD2 matches at 7 bases. CDR3 length equals 16 residues. Germline trimming cut 2 bases from V and 0 bases from J; bases unmatched to any gene: 7. The V gene's germline CDR1 is GTSNPN and CDR2 SVGIG (reference sequence). The CDR3 protein is CAWSFHSGHSYNEQFF. CDR3 bases: TGTGCCTGGAGTTTCCATAGCGGGCACTCCTACAATGAGCAGTTCTTC.

This clone was observed once. The V and J genes are TRBV5-1 and TRBJ1-6, with D hard to call. CDR3 size: 18 residues. Trimming shortened V by 8 bases and J by 0 bases, and 21 bases separated the two germline ends. CDR1 and CDR2 from the germline V gene are SGHRS and YFSETQ. CDR3 coding DNA: TGCGCCAGTCGAGTCCGGGATCTTCACAGCTCCTATAATTCACCCCTCCACTTT. Its protein is CASRVRDLHSSYNSPLHF.

Worth noting for this clone: Other DNA sequences within the sample encode an identical CDR3. The V gene is TRBV3-1 (or the pseudogene TRBV3-2), the J gene TRBJ2-5; D is perhaps TRBD2 (6 bases). The CDR3 runs 13 residues. CDR1 is LGHDT and CDR2 is YNNKEL in the germline V gene (reference sequence). Trimming cost V 1 base and J 5 bases, with 8 bases left between them. The CDR3 region has the DNA TGTGCCAGCAGCCAAGGGAGGGGCGAGACCCAGTACTTC. Translating it yields CASSQGRGETQYF.

This clone was counted between two and nine times. The chain employs TRBV5-4 and TRBJ2-7; 7 bases fit TRBD1. V dropped 4 bases and J dropped 3; count of bases not matched to a gene: 4. Germline V gene lookup returns CDR1 SGHNT and CDR2 YYREEE (reference sequence). This CDR3 is built from 13 residues. The CDR3 loop reads CASSRRDSYEQYF. CDR3 DNA sequence: TGTGCCAGCAGCCGCCGGGACAGCTACGAGCAGTACTTC.

V is TRBV7-8 and J is TRBJ2-1; 9 nucleotides line up with TRBD2. J gave up 7 bases and V 5 bases, and 6 bases lay outside the gene matches. This CDR3 comprises 14 residues. Germline CDR1 reads SGHVS; CDR2 reads FQNEAQ. CDR3 loop: CASSKKREENEQFF. The DNA for the CDR3 is TGTGCCAGCAGCAAAAAGCGGGAGGAGAATGAGCAGTTCTTC.

The chain joins TRBV2 to TRBJ2-7; D might be TRBD2 (7 bases). The germline V gene encodes CDR1 SNHLY and CDR2 FYNNEI. Deletions cut 2 bases from V and 2 bases from J, with 19 bases between. The CDR3 sequence is 17 residues long. CDR3 sequence: CASSEPQGTTITYEQYF. The CDR3 coding sequence is TGTGCCAGCAGTGAACCCCAGGGGACTACGATAACCTACGAGCAGTACTTC.

CDR3 sequence: CASSLGTGVNEKLFF. The CDR3 DNA reads as TGTGCCAGCAGCCTGGGGACAGGGGTGAATGAAAAACTGTTTTTT. This chain connects TRBV7-9 to TRBJ1-4; 10 bases match TRBD1. Looked up from germline, CDR1 is SEHNR and CDR2 is FQNEAQ (reference sequence). CDR3 size: 15 residues. V shed 5 bases, J shed 5 bases, and the junction held 5 bases outside the gene matches.

This CDR3 reads CASSPMSGAGNTEAFF. For the CDR3, the DNA is TGCGCCAGCAGCCCAATGTCAGGGGCCGGGAACACTGAAGCTTTCTTT. This sequence joins TRBV4-1 and TRBJ1-1; D may be TRBD1 (6 bases). The V end was cut by 4 bases, the J end by 1 base, with 16 bases between. The CDR3 is 16 amino acids. The germline CDR1 and CDR2 sequences are MGHRA and YSYEKL.

This clone appeared a single time. The gene calls are TRBV19 and TRBJ1-1; TRBD1 might be the D (5 bases). The germline V and J ends were trimmed by 0 bases and 0 bases, with 14 bases remaining between them. This CDR3 has 17 amino acids. Germline CDR1 is LNHDA and CDR2 is SQIVND (reference sequence). CDR3 sequence reads: CASSIDARVTVNTEAFF. The DNA for the CDR3 is TGTGCCAGTAGTATAGATGCCAGGGTGACAGTGAACACTGAAGCTTTCTTT.

The chain employs TRBV3-1 (or the pseudogene TRBV3-2) and TRBJ1-4; 7 bases match TRBD1. The V and J ends lost 0 bases and 3 bases, in that order; junction bases with no gene match: 4. Germline CDR1 is LGHDT and CDR2 is YNNKEL (reference sequence). This CDR3 contains 16 residues. This CDR3 is CASSQDPGTANEKLFF. CDR3 sequence (DNA): TGTGCCAGCAGCCAAGACCCCGGGACAGCTAATGAAAAACTGTTTTTT.

The chain employs TRBV10-3 and TRBJ1-1; 7 bases match TRBD1. V lost 6 bases and J lost 4; bases outside the gene matches: 2. CDR3 length: 12 amino acids. Per the germline V gene, CDR1 is ENHRY and CDR2 is SYGVKD. This chain's CDR3 is CAISRQGTEAFF. DNA for the CDR3: TGTGCCATCAGCAGACAGGGCACTGAAGCTTTCTTT.

The V gene is TRBV6-2 or TRBV6-3, the J gene TRBJ1-5; 9 positions agree with TRBD1. J gave up 7 bases and V 5 bases, and 9 bases lay outside the gene matches. Germline V CDR1 and CDR2: MNHEY, SVGEGT. The CDR3 has 15 residues. In DNA form, the CDR3 reads TGTGCCAGCAGTAGAGGACAGGGGATTAGGCAGCCCCAGCATTTT. It translates to CASSRGQGIRQPQHF.

The genes are TRBV7-2 and TRBJ1-3, with a possible D match to TRBD1 (5 bases). This CDR3 is built from 14 residues. CDR1 SGHTA and CDR2 FQGNSA come from the germline V gene. V lost 5 bases and J lost 4, with 12 bases in between. The CDR3 sequence is CASSPWTSGNTIYF. DNA for the CDR3: TGTGCCAGCAGCCCGTGGACATCAGGAAACACCATATATTTT.

About this clone itself: An end of the junction does not agree with germline; a read error may underlie this. The rearrangement links TRBV24-1 to TRBJ2-3; 16 nucleotides align to TRBD2. CDR1 is KGHDR and CDR2 is SFDVKD in the germline V gene. The CDR3 runs to 17 residues. The chain's CDR3 is CATSAKGLAGGTATQYF. The DNA of the CDR3 is TGTGCCACCAGTGCCAAGGGACTAGCGGGAGGGACAGCTACGCAGTATTTT.

The chain couples TRBV6-5 to TRBJ2-7; 7 nucleotides align to TRBD2. The V gene end was trimmed by 0 bases and the J gene end by 0 bases; junction bases not matched to a gene: 5. This CDR3 is built from 16 residues. Germline V gene data show CDR1 as MNHEY and CDR2 as SVGAGI. The CDR3 here is CASSYSRASGSYEQYF. For the CDR3, the DNA is TGTGCCAGCAGTTACTCCCGGGCTAGCGGCTCCTACGAGCAGTACTTC.